This passage covers 14 T cell receptor beta chains from one sample sequenced in a study of T-cell memory formation after mild COVID-19 (dated by TCRdb to the early 2020s). Libraries came from 5' RACE. The reads were generated on an Illumina NovaSeq 6000. TCRdb handled the public reads itself, with Q25 trimming in fastp and clone calling in MiXCR, and kept productive beta chains. Each CDR3 protein appears once, grouped with its most common genes and DNA. This sample gives about 620,000 distinct CDR3 sequences in total; 18% of them show up just once. The leading ten clones occupy 12% of the sample. The sequenced material came from PBMCs or a T cell subset sorted from them (not recorded which). These receptor sequences come from an adult woman who had mild COVID-19 (a few samples of this study predate the infection). The sample titles of this study are shuffled in the database, so cell type and time point are left out; the donor was told from shared clones.

The rearrangement uses TRBV7-9 and TRBJ1-4; 9 bases fit TRBD1. After removal of 2 bases from V and 3 bases from J, the junction contained 16 bases not matched to a gene. The CDR3 totals 20 residues. Germline V gene data show CDR1 as SEHNR and CDR2 as FQNEAQ (reference sequence). CDR3 residues: CASSLWSGQGLFFANEKLFF. The CDR3 nucleotides are TGTGCCAGCAGCTTATGGTCGGGACAGGGTTTGTTCTTCGCTAATGAAAAACTGTTTTTT.

Only a few counts were recorded for this clonotype. CDR3 nucleotides: TGTGCCAGCAGCTTGAACGGACCTACGCAGTATTTT. Encoded protein: CASSLNGPTQYF. V and J are TRBV5-6 and TRBJ2-3; D not certain. The V gene lost 1 base and the J gene lost 8 bases, with 8 bases spanning the gap. CDR3 length: 12 amino acids. The V gene's germline CDR1 is SGHDT and CDR2 YYEEEE.

This chain links TRBV7-8 with TRBJ2-1; 8 bases map to TRBD1. Germline V gene sequence: CDR1 SGHVS, CDR2 FQNEAQ. This CDR3 has 15 amino acids. V lost 3 bases, J lost 8 bases, and 9 bases stayed unmatched. In DNA, the CDR3 is TGTGCCAGCAGCTTCGGGACAGGTCCCTGGGATGAGCAGTTCTTC. Translation gives CASSFGTGPWDEQFF.

The chain uses TRBV5-7 and TRBJ2-7; 9 bases match TRBD2. TRBV5-7 is placed among ORFs of uncertain function. V shed 3 bases and J 0 bases; nucleotides not matched to a gene: 7. The CDR3 has 16 residues. The CDR3 protein is CASSCSGSSISYEQYF. The CDR3 coding sequence is TGTGCCAGCAGCTGTAGCGGGAGCTCCATCTCCTACGAGCAGTACTTC.

In this sample, this clonotype turned up a few times. This chain connects TRBV6-2 or TRBV6-3 to TRBJ2-1; 9 bases match TRBD2. V lost 4 bases to trimming and J lost 9 bases; unmatched junction nucleotides: 13. The CDR3 consists of 16 residues. Germline-derived CDR1 and CDR2 are MNHEY and SVGEGT. The CDR3 sequence: CASSSHSSGDSPEQFF. CDR3 DNA: TGTGCCAGCAGTTCTCATTCTAGCGGGGATTCTCCTGAGCAGTTCTTC.

This chain connects TRBV18 to TRBJ1-2; TRBD1 is a possible D gene (5 bases). V was pared by 2 bases and J by 7 bases, with 8 bases between. CDR1 and CDR2 (germline): KGHSH, LQKENI. This CDR3 is 12 amino acids long. The CDR3 DNA follows: TGTGCCAGCTCACCAGCGGGACCTGGCTACACCTTC. Protein sequence: CASSPAGPGYTF.

This clonotype was found many times. CDR3 protein: CASSLDGTQYF. In DNA, the CDR3 is TGTGCCAGCAGCTTGGATGGTACGCAGTATTTT. The rearrangement links TRBV5-6 to TRBJ2-5, with D unresolved. The assigned J gene may be wrong: the sequence end matches TRBJ2-3 better. The CDR3 extends over 11 amino acids. CDR1 is SGHDT and CDR2 is YYEEEE in the germline V gene.

The chain links TRBV25-1 to TRBJ2-1; 9 bases map to TRBD2. Germline assignment: CDR1 MGHDK and CDR2 SYGVNS. CDR3 length equals 17 residues. J gave up 8 bases and V 1 base, and 12 bases lay outside the gene matches. Written as DNA, the CDR3 is TGTGCCAGCAGTGAATCCCCCCAAGGGCGGGAGGGGGATGAGCAGTTCTTC. Translation gives CASSESPQGREGDEQFF.

This chain uses TRBV7-9 with TRBJ2-5; 14 bases match TRBD2. The V gene's germline CDR1 is SEHNR and CDR2 FQNEAQ (reference sequence). CDR3 length: 16 residues. The trim removed 5 bases at V and 5 bases at J, leaving 7 bases unmatched. The chain's CDR3 is CASSPRLAGGMETQYF. The CDR3 DNA follows: TGTGCCAGCAGCCCGCGACTAGCGGGGGGGATGGAGACCCAGTACTTC.

The chain has TRBV7-9 and TRBJ2-5; 7 bases are shared with TRBD1. The germline V gene has CDR1 SEHNR and CDR2 FQNEAQ (reference sequence). The J segment lost 1 base and the V segment lost 2 bases, leaving 4 bases of the junction unmatched. The length of the CDR3 is 15 residues. This CDR3 is CASSLPQGTQETQYF. CDR3 DNA sequence: TGTGCCAGCAGCTTACCACAGGGGACCCAAGAGACCCAGTACTTC.

The V gene is TRBV7-2, the J gene TRBJ1-1; D remains unclear. With 2 bases removed from V and 1 base from J, the gap between germline ends came to 8 bases. Germline-derived CDR1 and CDR2 are SGHTA and FQGNSA. CDR3 length: 14 residues. This CDR3 is CASSLRPGNTEAFF. The CDR3 coding sequence is TGTGCCAGCAGCTTAAGACCGGGGAACACTGAAGCTTTCTTT.

This clonotype came up a few times. The rearrangement uses TRBV29-1 and TRBJ1-4; D is unresolved. In germline, CDR1 is SQVTM, CDR2 ANQGSEA. The ends were cut back, 5 bases at V and 8 bases at J, with 12 bases in the middle. The CDR3 runs 12 residues. The CDR3 here is CSVLSEGEKLFF. The CDR3 nucleotides are TGCAGCGTTCTCTCCGAGGGAGAAAAACTGTTTTTT.

The V call is TRBV7-2, the J call TRBJ2-3; D is unresolved. Germline CDR1 is SGHTA and CDR2 is FQGNSA. This CDR3 contains 15 residues. V was shortened by 3 bases and J by 4 bases, with 14 bases between the two germline ends. This CDR3 is CASSFRQAPADTQYF. The CDR3 DNA sequence: TGTGCCAGCAGCTTTAGGCAGGCCCCCGCAGATACGCAGTATTTT.

In the case of this clonotype: Sequence at one end of the junction differs from germline and may be a read error. The chain employs TRBV2 and TRBJ1-1; D is undetermined. Germline V gene lookup returns CDR1 SNHLY and CDR2 FYNNEI. The CDR3 spans 8 residues. As DNA, the CDR3 is TGTGCCAGCAGGAGGGTCAATTTT. This codes for CASRRVNF.